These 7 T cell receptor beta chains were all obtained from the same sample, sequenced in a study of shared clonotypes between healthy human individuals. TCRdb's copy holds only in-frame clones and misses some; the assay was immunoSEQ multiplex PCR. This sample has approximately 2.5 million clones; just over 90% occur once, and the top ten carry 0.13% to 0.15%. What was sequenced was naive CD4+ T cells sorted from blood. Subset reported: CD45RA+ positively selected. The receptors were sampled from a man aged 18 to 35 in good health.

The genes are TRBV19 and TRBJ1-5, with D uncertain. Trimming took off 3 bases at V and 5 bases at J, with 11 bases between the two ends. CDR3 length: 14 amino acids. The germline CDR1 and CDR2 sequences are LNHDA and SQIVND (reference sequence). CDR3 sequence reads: CASSIANRDQPQHF. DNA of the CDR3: TGTGCCAGTAGTATTGCCAATCGAGATCAGCCCCAGCATTTT.

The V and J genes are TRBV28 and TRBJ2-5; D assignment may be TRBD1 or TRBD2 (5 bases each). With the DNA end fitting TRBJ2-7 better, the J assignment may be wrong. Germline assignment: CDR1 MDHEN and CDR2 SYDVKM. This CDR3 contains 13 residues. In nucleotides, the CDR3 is TGTGCCAGCAGTCGTCATGGGGGCTACGAGCAGTACTTC. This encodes CASSRHGGYEQYF.

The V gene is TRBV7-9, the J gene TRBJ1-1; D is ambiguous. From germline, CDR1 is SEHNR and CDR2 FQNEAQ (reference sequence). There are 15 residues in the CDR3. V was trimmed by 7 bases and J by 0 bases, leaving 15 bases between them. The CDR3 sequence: CASTLAGNMNTEAFF. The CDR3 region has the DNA TGTGCCAGCACCCTGGCGGGGAACATGAACACTGAAGCTTTCTTT.

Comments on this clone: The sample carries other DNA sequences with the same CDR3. CDR3 in amino acids: CASSIGGTDTQYF. The CDR3, as DNA: TGTGCCAGTAGTATAGGGGGGACAGATACGCAGTATTTT. The chain joins TRBV19 to TRBJ2-3, with D perhaps assigned TRBD1 or TRBD2 (5 bases each). CDR1 is LNHDA and CDR2 is SQIVND in the germline V gene (reference sequence). There are 13 residues in the CDR3. Trimming removed 1 base from V and 3 bases from J, with 5 bases in between.

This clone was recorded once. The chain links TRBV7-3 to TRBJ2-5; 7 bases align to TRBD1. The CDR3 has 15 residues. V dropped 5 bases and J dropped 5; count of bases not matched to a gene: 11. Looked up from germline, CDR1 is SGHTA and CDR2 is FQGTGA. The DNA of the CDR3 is TGTGCCAGCAGCCAACAGGGGTTTGAGGGGGAGACCCAGTACTTC. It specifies CASSQQGFEGETQYF.

CDR3 sequence: CASSSRTGSRLGYTF. The CDR3 nucleotides are TGTGCCAGCAGCTCTCGGACAGGGAGTCGTCTTGGCTACACCTTC. This chain connects TRBV7-8 to TRBJ1-2, with TRBD1 matching 8 bases. CDR1 and CDR2 (germline): SGHVS, FQNEAQ. Trimming at V came to 4 bases and at J to 7 bases, leaving 11 bases not matched to a gene. The CDR3 extends over 15 amino acids.

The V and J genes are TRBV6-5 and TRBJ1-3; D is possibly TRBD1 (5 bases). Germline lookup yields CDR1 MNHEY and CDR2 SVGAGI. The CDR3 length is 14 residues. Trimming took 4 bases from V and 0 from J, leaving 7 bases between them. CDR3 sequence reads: CASSSQDSGNTIYF. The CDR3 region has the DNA TGTGCCAGCAGTTCACAGGACTCTGGAAACACCATATATTTT.